One sample yielded the 11 T cell receptor beta chains listed below, sequenced in a study of cytomegalovirus exposure and HLA in healthy donors. TCRdb's copy holds only in-frame clones and misses some; the assay was immunoSEQ multiplex PCR. The top ten clones hold 1.4% of a sample with about 110,000 clones, around nine tenths of them seen once. The specimen was PBMCs. The receptors here all came from a woman in her twenties or thirties in good health and CMV-seropositive.

V usage is TRBV7-8 and J usage is TRBJ2-2; 8 bases agree with TRBD2. The J segment lost 6 bases and the V segment lost 5 bases, leaving 5 bases of the junction unmatched. The CDR3 is 14 amino acids. Germline V gene lookup returns CDR1 SGHVS and CDR2 FQNEAQ. The CDR3 coding sequence is TGTGCCAGCAGCGAGTCGGGACTAGCCGGGGAGCTGTTTTTT. Its translation: CASSESGLAGELFF.

This CDR3 is CASSPRQGNSPLHF. Here the CDR3 DNA reads TGTGCCAGCAGCCCGCGACAGGGAAATTCACCCCTCCACTTT. The chain combines TRBV9 with TRBJ1-6, with 7 bases aligning to TRBD1. Per the germline V gene, CDR1 is SGDLS and CDR2 is YYNGEE. This CDR3 spans 14 amino acids. V shed 4 bases, J shed 7 bases, and the junction held 5 bases outside the gene matches.

The J gene is TRBJ1-2, the V gene TRBV5-1, with D uncertain. Trimming took 5 bases from V and 0 from J, leaving 14 bases between them. Germline-derived CDR1 and CDR2 are SGHRS and YFSETQ. The CDR3 length is 15 residues. The CDR3 here is CASRPATAPNYGYTF. The CDR3 nucleotides are TGCGCCAGCAGACCCGCCACAGCTCCTAACTATGGCTACACCTTC. The variable domain in full, with the rest retrieved from reference TRBV5-1 and TRBJ1-2, is KAGVTQTPRYLIKTRGQQVTLSCSPISGHRSVSWYQQTPGQGLQFLFEYFSETQRNKGNFPGRFSGRQFSNSRSEMNVSTLELGDSALYLCASRPATAPNYGYTFGSGTRLTVV.

The chain links TRBV5-6 to TRBJ1-1; D gene uncertain. Germline loops: CDR1 SGHDT, CDR2 YYEEEE. This CDR3 spans 14 amino acids. Deletions cut 3 bases from V and 6 bases from J, with 15 bases between. This CDR3 reads CASSSGYYGPEAFF. In DNA, the CDR3 is TGTGCCAGCAGCTCGGGTTATTATGGCCCTGAAGCTTTCTTT.

The V call is TRBV29-1, the J call TRBJ1-1; perhaps TRBD1 as D (6 bases). Germline V gives CDR1 SQVTM, CDR2 ANQGSEA. V was shortened by 4 bases and J by 1 base, with 10 bases between the two germline ends. CDR3 length equals 13 residues. CDR3: CSVGGLKNTEAFF. The CDR3 region has the DNA TGCAGCGTTGGGGGGCTAAAGAACACTGAAGCTTTCTTT.

This chain joins TRBV5-6 and TRBJ2-3; 14 nucleotides line up with TRBD2. V gave up 1 base and J gave up 7 bases; unmatched junction bases: 5. In germline, CDR1 is SGHDT, CDR2 YYEEEE. This CDR3 has 16 amino acids. The CDR3: CASSLPTSGGANTQYF. The CDR3 DNA is TGTGCCAGCAGCTTGCCGACTAGCGGGGGGGCAAATACGCAGTATTTT.

V gene TRBV7-2 combines with J gene TRBJ1-1; 7 nucleotides align to TRBD1. This CDR3 is 15 amino acids long. CDR1 is SGHTA, CDR2 FQGNSA, per germline. Germline trimming cut 4 bases from V and 5 bases from J; bases unmatched to any gene: 10. CDR3 protein: CASSSQPTGLTEAFF. As DNA, the CDR3 is TGTGCCAGCAGCTCCCAACCGACAGGGCTGACTGAAGCTTTCTTT.

J is TRBJ1-2 and V is TRBV5-4, with D tentatively TRBD1 (5 bases). The CDR3 consists of 14 residues. Germline CDR1 is SGHNT and CDR2 is YYREEE (reference sequence). V gave up 1 base and J gave up 8 bases, with 15 bases separating them. This CDR3 is CASSLFGQGKGYTF. CDR3 in DNA: TGTGCCAGCAGCTTGTTTGGCCAGGGCAAAGGCTACACCTTC. The full variable domain, its missing parts supplied by reference TRBV5-4 and TRBJ1-2, is ETGVTQSPTHLIKTRGQQVTLRCSSQSGHNTVSWYQQALGQGPQFIFQYYREEENGRGNFPPRFSGLQFPNYSSELNVNALELDDSALYLCASSLFGQGKGYTFGSGTRLTVV.

This chain uses TRBV20-1 with TRBJ2-7; possible D gene TRBD2, 5 bases. Germline V gene data show CDR1 as DFQATT and CDR2 as SNEGSKA (reference sequence). With 6 bases removed from V and 7 bases from J, the gap between germline ends came to 10 bases. This CDR3 region has 10 residues. The CDR3 nucleotides are TGCAGTGCATCACTAGAGGAGCAGTACTTC. It encodes CSASLEEQYF.

J is TRBJ2-7 and V is TRBV6-1; 11 positions agree with TRBD2. Germline CDR1 and CDR2: MNHNS and SASEGT. This CDR3 contains 14 residues. With V trimmed by 7 bases and J by 5 bases, 7 bases remained unmatched. This chain's CDR3 is CASISLAGEDEQYF. The CDR3 DNA reads TGTGCCAGCATTTCACTAGCGGGAGAGGACGAGCAGTACTTC.

The chain carries TRBV18 and TRBJ2-6; D possibly corresponds to TRBD2 (5 bases). The CDR3 totals 18 residues. Germline values: CDR1 KGHSH, CDR2 LQKENI. Trimming shortened V by 0 bases and J by 0 bases, and 12 bases separated the two germline ends. DNA of the CDR3: TGTGCCAGCTCACCACCTAACACTAGGAGCTCTGGGGCCAACGTCCTGACTTTC. Encoded protein: CASSPPNTRSSGANVLTF.